Listed below are T cell receptor beta chains from one sample, sequenced in a study of blood T cells in healthy people across ages. TCRdb reprocessed the 5' RACE reads via MiXCR and lists one record per CDR3 protein. This table has about 780,000 distinct CDR3 sequences, about half appearing once. The source material was blood. All receptors come from a man older than 75 in good health. CDR3s include the opening cysteine and the closing phenylalanine or tryptophan. Fields, in order: V gene, clone size, J gene, D gene, CDR3 protein, CDR3 DNA. The D gene is left open where the match is weak. The size of a clone is reported for some rows only, either as once, few or many, or as a class for expanded clones.

v_call: TRBV28; clone_size: .; j_call: TRBJ2-4; d_call: .; cdr3_aa: CASSRLLTRSRQYF; cdr3_nt: TGTGCCAGCAGCCGACTCTTAACAAGGAGTCGGCAGTACTTC
v_call: TRBV20-1; clone_size: few; j_call: TRBJ2-7; d_call: TRBD1; cdr3_aa: CSARSITGQGDEQYF; cdr3_nt: TGCAGTGCTAGAAGTATCACGGGACAGGGCGACGAGCAGTACTTC
v_call: TRBV7-3; clone_size: few; j_call: TRBJ1-5; d_call: .; cdr3_aa: CASSSGMYSNQPQHF; cdr3_nt: TGTGCCAGCAGCTCAGGGATGTATAGCAATCAGCCCCAGCATTTT
v_call: TRBV5-1; clone_size: many; j_call: TRBJ2-3; d_call: TRBD2; cdr3_aa: CASSLDGRGTDTQYF; cdr3_nt: TGCGCCAGCAGCTTGGACGGGAGGGGCACAGATACGCAGTATTTT
v_call: TRBV20-1; clone_size: .; j_call: TRBJ2-3; d_call: .; cdr3_aa: CSALAPGTDTQYF; cdr3_nt: TGCAGTGCTCTCGCGCCGGGTACAGATACGCAGTATTTT
v_call: TRBV24-1; clone_size: .; j_call: TRBJ2-7; d_call: .; cdr3_aa: CATSDFWGQYF; cdr3_nt: TGTGCCACCAGTGATTTCTGGGGGCAGTACTTC
v_call: TRBV10-3; clone_size: few; j_call: TRBJ2-7; d_call: .; cdr3_aa: CAISDFGGSYEQYF; cdr3_nt: TGTGCCATCAGTGATTTCGGGGGATCCTACGAGCAGTACTTC
v_call: TRBV20-1; clone_size: many; j_call: TRBJ2-1; d_call: .; cdr3_aa: CSARDSQTYNEQFF; cdr3_nt: TGCAGTGCTAGAGACTCGCAAACCTACAATGAGCAGTTCTTC
v_call: TRBV14; clone_size: few; j_call: TRBJ2-1; d_call: .; cdr3_aa: CASSQDGLRQFF; cdr3_nt: TGTGCCAGCAGCCAAGATGGCTTGCGTCAGTTCTTC
v_call: TRBV4-1; clone_size: few; j_call: TRBJ2-7; d_call: TRBD1; cdr3_aa: CASSQAWAGGTYEQYF; cdr3_nt: TGCGCCAGCAGCCAAGCCTGGGCAGGGGGAACCTACGAGCAGTACTTC
v_call: TRBV7-2; clone_size: many; j_call: TRBJ2-7; d_call: TRBD1; cdr3_aa: CASSLLGGGQGSYEQYF; cdr3_nt: TGTGCCAGCAGCCTGTTGGGAGGTGGACAGGGTTCCTACGAGCAGTACTTC
v_call: TRBV5-6; clone_size: .; j_call: TRBJ2-7; d_call: .; cdr3_aa: CASSSGSEQYF; cdr3_nt: TGTGCCAGCAGCTCTGGGAGCGAGCAGTACTTC
v_call: TRBV20-1; clone_size: few; j_call: TRBJ2-7; d_call: TRBD2; cdr3_aa: CSARVLLAGGEQYF; cdr3_nt: TGCAGTGCTAGAGTATTACTAGCGGGGGGCGAGCAGTACTTC
v_call: TRBV7-7; clone_size: .; j_call: TRBJ1-1; d_call: .; cdr3_aa: CAVGLNTEAFF; cdr3_nt: TGTGCCGTGGGGTTGAACACTGAAGCTTTCTTT
v_call: TRBV12-3/TRBV12-4; clone_size: few; j_call: TRBJ2-5; d_call: TRBD1; cdr3_aa: CASSPGTGPQETQYF; cdr3_nt: TGTGCCAGCAGTCCCGGGACAGGGCCACAAGAGACCCAGTACTTC
v_call: TRBV28; clone_size: .; j_call: TRBJ2-1; d_call: TRBD2; cdr3_aa: CASKLAGRVNEQFF; cdr3_nt: TGTGCCAGCAAACTAGCGGGAAGGGTCAATGAGCAGTTCTTC
v_call: TRBV12-3/TRBV12-4; clone_size: .; j_call: TRBJ2-3; d_call: .; cdr3_aa: CASSLQGPTQYF; cdr3_nt: TGTGCCAGCAGTTTACAGGGTCCTACGCAGTATTTT
v_call: TRBV7-9; clone_size: .; j_call: TRBJ2-3; d_call: TRBD2; cdr3_aa: CASSQTGLAATDTQYF; cdr3_nt: TGTGCCAGCAGCCAGACGGGACTAGCGGCCACAGATACGCAGTATTTT
v_call: TRBV4-3; clone_size: .; j_call: TRBJ1-1; d_call: .; cdr3_aa: CASSHLNRALTEAFF; cdr3_nt: TGCGCCAGCAGCCATTTAAACAGGGCGCTTACTGAAGCTTTCTTT
v_call: TRBV12-3/TRBV12-4; clone_size: .; j_call: TRBJ2-7; d_call: .; cdr3_aa: CASSPSGHTYEQYF; cdr3_nt: TGTGCCAGTAGTCCATCGGGGCACACCTACGAGCAGTACTTC
v_call: TRBV15; clone_size: .; j_call: TRBJ2-3; d_call: .; cdr3_aa: CATSSGGTADTQYF; cdr3_nt: TGTGCCACCAGTTCGGGCGGGACGGCAGATACGCAGTATTTT
v_call: TRBV28; clone_size: .; j_call: TRBJ2-7; d_call: .; cdr3_aa: CASSSGGGNEYEQYF; cdr3_nt: TGTGCCAGCAGTTCCGGTGGCGGGAATGAATACGAGCAGTACTTC
v_call: TRBV27; clone_size: many; j_call: TRBJ2-5; d_call: TRBD2; cdr3_aa: CASSLWAGGQETQYF; cdr3_nt: TGTGCCAGCAGTCTCTGGGCGGGAGGGCAAGAGACCCAGTACTTC
v_call: TRBV5-1; clone_size: .; j_call: TRBJ1-4; d_call: .; cdr3_aa: CASSVGHINNEKLFF; cdr3_nt: TGCGCCAGCAGCGTTGGGCACATTAATAATGAAAAACTGTTTTTT
v_call: TRBV12-3/TRBV12-4; clone_size: .; j_call: TRBJ2-7; d_call: .; cdr3_aa: CASSLALYEQYF; cdr3_nt: TGTGCCAGCAGTTTAGCGCTCTACGAGCAGTACTTC
v_call: TRBV20-1; clone_size: .; j_call: TRBJ2-3; d_call: .; cdr3_aa: CSASSRGSVDTQYF; cdr3_nt: TGCAGTGCTAGTTCGCGGGGAAGTGTAGATACGCAGTATTTT
v_call: TRBV2; clone_size: .; j_call: TRBJ2-5; d_call: TRBD1; cdr3_aa: CASIRDRDAGTQYF; cdr3_nt: TGTGCCAGCATAAGGGACAGGGACGCTGGGACCCAGTACTTC
v_call: TRBV6-6; clone_size: .; j_call: TRBJ1-4; d_call: .; cdr3_aa: CASSYRAELFF; cdr3_nt: TGTGCCAGCAGTTACAGGGCTGAACTGTTTTTT
v_call: TRBV9; clone_size: .; j_call: TRBJ1-1; d_call: .; cdr3_aa: CASSSHYTEAFF; cdr3_nt: TGTGCCAGCAGCTCCCATTACACTGAAGCTTTCTTT
v_call: TRBV5-1; clone_size: .; j_call: TRBJ2-1; d_call: .; cdr3_aa: CASSLSATTYNEQFF; cdr3_nt: TGCGCCAGCAGCCTCTCGGCGACTACCTACAATGAGCAGTTCTTC
v_call: TRBV29-1; clone_size: .; j_call: TRBJ2-1; d_call: .; cdr3_aa: CSVGNGSPREQFF; cdr3_nt: TGCAGCGTTGGGAACGGGAGCCCTAGGGAGCAGTTCTTC
v_call: TRBV4-3; clone_size: .; j_call: TRBJ2-7; d_call: TRBD2; cdr3_aa: CASSQTDSGSSYEQYF; cdr3_nt: TGCGCCAGCAGCCAAACTGACAGCGGGAGCTCCTACGAGCAGTACTTC
v_call: TRBV7-9; clone_size: .; j_call: TRBJ2-1; d_call: .; cdr3_aa: CASSAPLGWNNEQFF; cdr3_nt: TGTGCCAGCAGCGCCCCCCTCGGGTGGAATAATGAGCAGTTCTTC
v_call: TRBV20-1; clone_size: .; j_call: TRBJ2-1; d_call: .; cdr3_aa: CSARDSGRNYNEQFF; cdr3_nt: TGCAGTGCTAGAGACAGTGGGAGAAACTACAATGAGCAGTTCTTC
v_call: TRBV6-2/TRBV6-3; clone_size: .; j_call: TRBJ2-7; d_call: .; cdr3_aa: CASRWEPSYEQYF; cdr3_nt: TGTGCCAGCAGATGGGAGCCCTCCTACGAGCAGTACTTC
v_call: TRBV5-1; clone_size: .; j_call: TRBJ2-7; d_call: TRBD2; cdr3_aa: CASTVDLAGGEQYF; cdr3_nt: TGCGCCAGCACTGTTGACCTAGCGGGCGGGGAGCAGTACTTC
v_call: TRBV29-1; clone_size: .; j_call: TRBJ2-3; d_call: .; cdr3_aa: CSTQGLAVDTQYF; cdr3_nt: TGCAGCACCCAGGGGTTAGCAGTAGATACGCAGTATTTT
v_call: TRBV5-1; clone_size: .; j_call: TRBJ2-1; d_call: TRBD2; cdr3_aa: CASSRVLAGGTYNEQFF; cdr3_nt: TGCGCCAGCAGCCGGGTGCTAGCGGGAGGGACCTACAATGAGCAGTTCTTC
v_call: TRBV7-6; clone_size: .; j_call: TRBJ2-7; d_call: TRBD1; cdr3_aa: CASSQSDRAYEQYF; cdr3_nt: TGTGCCAGCAGCCAGTCGGACAGGGCTTACGAGCAGTACTTC
v_call: TRBV5-1; clone_size: few; j_call: TRBJ2-1; d_call: .; cdr3_aa: CASSRGIGQGSSYNEQFF; cdr3_nt: TGCGCCAGCAGCCGAGGGATAGGCCAGGGGTCCTCCTACAATGAGCAGTTCTTC
v_call: TRBV7-9; clone_size: few; j_call: TRBJ2-7; d_call: TRBD1; cdr3_aa: CASSRSGQGFYEQYF; cdr3_nt: TGTGCCAGCAGCCGCTCGGGACAGGGTTTCTACGAGCAGTACTTC
v_call: TRBV20-1; clone_size: .; j_call: TRBJ2-7; d_call: TRBD2; cdr3_aa: CSARDPYGTSGKNEQYF; cdr3_nt: TGCAGTGCTAGAGACCCATACGGGACTAGCGGGAAGAATGAGCAGTACTTC
v_call: TRBV12-3/TRBV12-4; clone_size: .; j_call: TRBJ2-7; d_call: .; cdr3_aa: CASSTGTANYEQYF; cdr3_nt: TGTGCCAGCAGCACCGGGACGGCTAACTACGAGCAGTACTTC
v_call: TRBV24-1; clone_size: few; j_call: TRBJ2-1; d_call: .; cdr3_aa: CATSDFTSNEQFF; cdr3_nt: TGTGCCACCAGTGATTTTACCAGTAATGAGCAGTTCTTC
v_call: TRBV12-3/TRBV12-4; clone_size: .; j_call: TRBJ1-4; d_call: .; cdr3_aa: CASSFSRVEKLFF; cdr3_nt: TGTGCCAGCAGTTTTTCTAGGGTTGAAAAACTGTTTTTT
v_call: TRBV29-1; clone_size: many; j_call: TRBJ2-5; d_call: .; cdr3_aa: CSVEPQAAQTQYF; cdr3_nt: TGCAGCGTTGAGCCCCAGGCTGCGCAGACCCAGTACTTC
v_call: TRBV20-1; clone_size: few; j_call: TRBJ2-7; d_call: .; cdr3_aa: CSARDPLSYEQYF; cdr3_nt: TGCAGTGCTAGAGATCCCCTCTCCTACGAGCAGTACTTC